Below, 7 T cell receptor beta chains from the same sample are listed, as sequenced in a study of siplizumab effects on memory and regulatory T cells. The method was immunoSEQ multiplex PCR; TCRdb's version includes in-frame clones alone and lacks a portion of them. The profile shows about 110,000 clones, 92% of them singletons. The sequenced sample consisted of Tregs sorted from blood. The source of these receptors is a human donor in good health.

The J gene is TRBJ2-5, the V gene TRBV9; D is undetermined. The J call may be mistaken, given a closer DNA end match to TRBJ2-7. Germline V gene lookup returns CDR1 SGDLS and CDR2 YYNGEE. This CDR3 has 14 residues. In DNA, the CDR3 is TGTGCCAGCAGCCCCATGCCGGGCGTGGACGAGCAGTACTTC. It specifies CASSPMPGVDEQYF.

V is TRBV6-5 and J is TRBJ2-1; the match to TRBD2 covers 8 bases. This CDR3 region has 14 residues. Germline assignment: CDR1 MNHEY and CDR2 SVGAGI. Losses at the gene ends were 5 bases for V and 4 bases for J; bases not matched to a gene: 4. The CDR3 DNA reads TGTGCCAGCAGTCAGCGGGGGAGGTACAATGAGCAGTTCTTC. Translation gives CASSQRGRYNEQFF.

The rearrangement links TRBV6-6 to TRBJ2-5; D not certain. V lost 6 bases to trimming and J lost 3 bases, with 5 bases between them. The CDR3 is 11 residues long. Germline V gives CDR1 MNHNY, CDR2 SVGAGI (reference sequence). Here the CDR3 DNA reads TGTGCCAGCAGCTTGGAAGAGACCCAGTACTTC. Its protein is CASSLEETQYF.

The chain joins TRBV18 to TRBJ2-1; 7 nucleotides line up with TRBD2. CDR1 and CDR2 (germline): KGHSH, LQKENI. V shed 3 bases and J 8 bases; nucleotides not matched to a gene: 10. This CDR3 contains 15 residues. DNA of the CDR3: TGTGCCAGCTCACCGTTTAGCGGGCGAAGGGATGAGCAGTTCTTC. Amino acid sequence: CASSPFSGRRDEQFF.

The chain uses TRBV6-6 and TRBJ1-2; maybe TRBD1 (5 bases). The CDR3 spans 15 residues. V dropped 2 bases and J dropped 6 bases, with 16 bases sitting between them. Germline CDR1 and CDR2: MNHNY and SVGAGI (reference sequence). The CDR3: CASSYGAVRGDGYTF. The CDR3 nucleotides are TGTGCCAGCAGTTACGGGGCGGTGAGGGGTGATGGCTACACCTTC.

The rearrangement links TRBV15 to TRBJ2-7; TRBD2 is a possible D gene (6 bases). Germline CDR1 LNHNV, CDR2 YYDKDF (reference sequence). V was cut by 5 bases and J by 5 bases, with 13 bases left in between. CDR3 length: 13 amino acids. The CDR3 loop is CATSPPGENEQYF. In DNA, the CDR3 is TGTGCCACCAGCCCCCCGGGGGAGAACGAGCAGTACTTC.

V usage is TRBV28 and J usage is TRBJ1-4; D ambiguous. Looked up from germline, CDR1 is MDHEN and CDR2 is SYDVKM. The length of the CDR3 is 12 residues. V was trimmed by 5 bases and J by 7 bases, leaving 8 bases between them. The CDR3 nucleotides read TGTGCCAGCAGTCTTAGATCTGAAAAACTGTTTTTT. As protein: CASSLRSEKLFF.